Presented here are 27 T cell receptor beta chains from one specimen sequenced in a study of shared clonotypes between healthy human individuals (dated by TCRdb to 2020 to 2022). The method was the immunoSEQ multiplex PCR assay. TCRdb provides this immuneACCESS table in a form limited to in-frame rearrangements. Some clones are lacking; in checked studies, under half of them reflect an unresolved V gene, and why the rest are absent is not known. This sample has around 600,000 clones in its table, and 97% of those were observed once. The top ten clonotypes cover around 0.06% of the sample. Sequenced input: naive CD4+ T cells sorted from blood. The label giving this sample's cell subset or site can be read as: CD45RA+ positively selected. These TCRs come from a woman aged 25 to 45 in good health.

The gene calls are TRBV10-3 and TRBJ2-3; D is possibly TRBD1 (6 bases). This CDR3 contains 14 residues. Germline loops: CDR1 ENHRY, CDR2 SYGVKD. V gave up 10 bases and J gave up 0 bases, with 14 bases separating them. DNA of the CDR3: TGTGCCACCCGGGCAGGGGCCAGCACAGATACGCAGTATTTT. It is translated as CATRAGASTDTQYF.

This chain links TRBV5-4 with TRBJ2-7, with 14 bases aligning to TRBD2. Germline V gene data show CDR1 as SGHNT and CDR2 as YYREEE (reference sequence). This CDR3 region has 18 residues. The ends lost 5 bases at V and 5 bases at J; junction bases unmatched: 15. This CDR3 is CASSTGLAGVGGFNEQYF. CDR3 sequence (DNA): TGTGCCAGCAGTACGGGACTAGCGGGAGTGGGAGGCTTCAACGAGCAGTACTTC.

This chain links TRBV14 with TRBJ2-7; no definite D call. There are 12 residues in the CDR3. Germline V gene sequence: CDR1 SGHDN, CDR2 FVKESK. V lost 1 base and J lost 6, with 7 bases in between. The CDR3 DNA is TGTGCCAGCAGCCAAGTTAGGACCGAGCAGTACTTC. This translates into CASSQVRTEQYF.

The CDR3 sequence: CASSLGLVYEQYF. The CDR3 coding sequence is TGTGCCAGCAGTCTCGGGCTAGTCTACGAGCAGTACTTC. The chain uses TRBV11-2 and TRBJ2-7; D gene uncertain. Germline V gene lookup returns CDR1 SGHAT and CDR2 FQNNGV. The CDR3 is 13 residues long. The ends were cut back, 6 bases at V and 3 bases at J, with 12 bases in the middle.

The J gene is TRBJ1-1, the V gene TRBV10-3; 9 bases align to TRBD1. Germline-derived CDR1 and CDR2 are ENHRY and SYGVKD. V shed 4 bases, J shed 6 bases, and the junction held 6 bases outside the gene matches. The CDR3 runs to 14 residues. CDR3: CAISVGQGISEAFF. The CDR3 bases are TGTGCCATCAGTGTAGGACAGGGGATTTCTGAAGCTTTCTTT.

The rearrangement joins TRBV9 to TRBJ1-2; 10 bases line up with TRBD1. Germline CDR1 is SGDLS and CDR2 is YYNGEE. Trimming took 2 bases from V and 8 from J; bases not matched to a gene: 9. The CDR3 loop spans 15 amino acids. The CDR3 is CASSVDVGTGVGYTF. CDR3 nucleotide sequence: TGTGCCAGCAGCGTCGACGTAGGGACAGGGGTAGGCTACACCTTC.

CDR3 sequence: CASSLKPDQPQHF. In DNA form, the CDR3 reads TGCGCCAGCAGCTTGAAGCCAGATCAGCCCCAGCATTTT. The J gene is TRBJ1-5, the V gene TRBV5-1, with D hard to call. CDR1 and CDR2 from the germline V gene are SGHRS and YFSETQ. The CDR3 covers 13 residues. V was cut by 1 base and J by 5 bases, with 7 bases left in between. Full variable domain (outside the CDR3, taken from reference TRBV5-1 and TRBJ1-5): KAGVTQTPRYLIKTRGQQVTLSCSPISGHRSVSWYQQTPGQGLQFLFEYFSETQRNKGNFPGRFSGRQFSNSRSEMNVSTLELGDSALYLCASSLKPDQPQHFGDGTRLSIL.

As to this clone: One end of the junction varies from germline; a read error may be responsible. The rearrangement links TRBV11-2 to TRBJ1-2, with D hard to call. This CDR3 region has 12 residues. Germline V CDR1 and CDR2: SGHAT, FQNNGV. The CDR3 loop is CASSLKVRAPFF. DNA of the CDR3: TGTGCCAGCAGCTTAAAAGTTCGGGCTCCTTTCTTC.

The chain uses TRBV19 and TRBJ2-1, with 9 positions matching TRBD2. Germline values: CDR1 LNHDA, CDR2 SQIVND (reference sequence). The V segment lost 6 bases and the J segment 4 bases; nucleotides outside the gene matches: 7. The CDR3 runs to 15 residues. CDR3 coding DNA: TGTGCCAGTAGGCCGCGGAGCGGGAGGTACAATGAGCAGTTCTTC. Encoded protein: CASRPRSGRYNEQFF.

The chain employs TRBV2 and TRBJ2-7; D is uncertain. The CDR3 loop spans 15 amino acids. Per the germline V gene, CDR1 is SNHLY and CDR2 is FYNNEI. V lost 4 bases and J lost 1, with 14 bases in between. In nucleotides, the CDR3 is TGTGCCAGCAGTGTCCCCGGGCTCCTATCCTACGAGCAGTACTTC. This sequence encodes CASSVPGLLSYEQYF.

The V and J genes are TRBV7-8 and TRBJ2-3; perhaps D is TRBD1 or TRBD2 (5 bases each). The CDR3 consists of 16 residues. V was clipped by 7 bases and J by 3 bases, with 20 bases between them. The germline gives CDR1 SGHVS, CDR2 FQNEAQ. CDR3 sequence: CASILGRGEETDTQYF. The CDR3, as DNA: TGTGCCAGCATTCTCGGAAGGGGAGAAGAGACAGATACGCAGTATTTT. The whole variable domain, remainder taken from reference TRBV7-8 and TRBJ2-3, is GAGVSQSPRYKVAKRGQDVALRCDPISGHVSLFWYQQALGQGPEFLTYFQNEAQLDKSGLPSDRFFAERPEGSVSTLKIQRTQQEDSAVYLCASILGRGEETDTQYFGPGTRLTVL.

V is TRBV29-1 and J is TRBJ1-1, with 7 positions matching TRBD1. The CDR3 runs to 10 residues. Germline-derived CDR1 and CDR2 are SQVTM and ANQGSEA. J was trimmed by 10 bases and V by 6 bases; bases with no gene match: 5. CDR3 DNA sequence: TGCAGCGTGACAGGGTCTGCAGCTTTCTTT. Translating gives CSVTGSAAFF.

The V call is TRBV5-1, the J call TRBJ1-1, with TRBD1 matching 11 bases. Germline values: CDR1 SGHRS, CDR2 YFSETQ. The CDR3 totals 16 residues. Trimming took 3 bases from V and 1 from J; bases not matched to a gene: 5. The CDR3 reads CASSWTGGEGNTEAFF. CDR3 DNA: TGCGCCAGCAGCTGGACAGGGGGCGAGGGGAACACTGAAGCTTTCTTT.

V usage is TRBV10-1 and J usage is TRBJ2-2; D unclear. CDR3 size: 12 residues. CDR1 is WNHNN and CDR2 is SYGVQD in the germline V gene (reference sequence). V lost 5 bases, J lost 0 bases, and 1 base lay in between. The CDR3 here is CASSPNTGELFF. The DNA of the CDR3 is TGCGCCAGCAGTCCGAACACCGGGGAGCTGTTTTTT.

CDR3 loop: CASSLVLAPNEQFF. DNA of the CDR3: TGTGCCAGCAGCTTAGTACTAGCACCAAATGAGCAGTTCTTC. This chain links TRBV11-2 with TRBJ2-1; a possible D gene is TRBD2 (6 bases). The CDR3 has 14 amino acids. V dropped 1 base and J dropped 7 bases, with 11 bases sitting between them. CDR1 SGHAT and CDR2 FQNNGV come from the germline V gene.

The genes are TRBV18 and TRBJ1-3, with 7 bases aligning to TRBD1. Trimming cost V 4 bases and J 4 bases; bases outside gene matches: 13. The CDR3 extends over 17 amino acids. CDR1 is KGHSH, CDR2 LQKENI, per germline. Here the CDR3 reads CASSLRVTGTQGNTIYF. The CDR3 nucleotides read TGTGCCAGCTCACTTCGCGTGACAGGGACTCAAGGAAACACCATATATTTT.

V and J are TRBV14 and TRBJ2-2, with TRBD2 matching over 9 bases. Germline CDR1 and CDR2: SGHDN and FVKESK. Trimming took 1 base from V and 7 from J; bases not matched to a gene: 10. The CDR3 sequence is 17 residues long. The CDR3 sequence is CASSQVLAGVLIGELFF. CDR3 nucleotides: TGTGCCAGCAGCCAAGTATTAGCGGGAGTTCTAATCGGGGAGCTGTTTTTT.

The rearrangement links TRBV4-1 to TRBJ2-2, with TRBD2 matching over 12 bases. Losses at the gene ends were 3 bases for V and 2 bases for J; bases not matched to a gene: 10. Germline CDR1 and CDR2: MGHRA and YSYEKL. The CDR3 runs 19 residues. CDR3 loop: CASSHPRGLAGSNTGELFF. In nucleotides, the CDR3 is TGCGCCAGCAGCCACCCCCGCGGACTAGCGGGATCTAACACCGGGGAGCTGTTTTTT.

In this sample, this clone turned up once. This chain links TRBV5-1 with TRBJ2-7; 8 bases map to TRBD2. The germline V gene has CDR1 SGHRS and CDR2 YFSETQ. Unmatched junction bases numbered 8, after V lost 3 bases and J lost 3 bases. CDR3 length equals 15 residues. CDR3 DNA sequence: TGCGCCAGCAGCTCACCCGGGACTAGGATCTACGAGCAGTACTTC. Translation gives CASSSPGTRIYEQYF.

The chain couples TRBV5-1 to TRBJ2-7; 7 bases fit TRBD1. The CDR3 has 16 residues. Trimming removed 2 bases from V and 3 bases from J; junction bases left unmatched: 11. Germline V gene data show CDR1 as SGHRS and CDR2 as YFSETQ. This CDR3 is CASSFRPGTVDYEQYF. CDR3 DNA: TGCGCCAGCAGCTTCAGGCCCGGGACAGTAGACTACGAGCAGTACTTC.

V gene TRBV6-1 combines with J gene TRBJ2-3; no clear D gene. The CDR3 sequence is 14 residues long. With 2 bases removed from V and 2 bases from J, the gap between germline ends came to 8 bases. CDR1 is MNHNS, CDR2 SASEGT, per germline. The CDR3 spells CASSERSFTDTQYF. The CDR3 nucleotides read TGTGCCAGCAGTGAACGGTCATTCACAGATACGCAGTATTTT.

The chain couples TRBV10-3 to TRBJ2-5; D is uncertain. The CDR3 is 14 amino acids. V was pared by 6 bases and J by 3 bases, with 14 bases between. Looked up from germline, CDR1 is ENHRY and CDR2 is SYGVKD. CDR3 sequence reads: CAIRPDPTEETQYF. CDR3 bases: TGTGCCATCAGACCGGACCCTACGGAAGAGACCCAGTACTTC.

The chain is built from TRBV28 and TRBJ2-5; 9 bases agree with TRBD2. This CDR3 is built from 17 residues. Germline lookup yields CDR1 MDHEN and CDR2 SYDVKM. With V trimmed by 5 bases and J by 5 bases, 15 bases remained unmatched. The chain's CDR3 is CASSPLRASGNGETQYF. DNA of the CDR3: TGTGCCAGCAGTCCCCTTAGGGCTAGCGGGAATGGGGAGACCCAGTACTTC.

The chain joins TRBV10-3 to TRBJ2-3, with 8 bases identical to TRBD2. This CDR3 is built from 15 residues. J was trimmed by 3 bases and V by 10 bases; bases with no gene match: 12. Germline-derived CDR1 and CDR2 are ENHRY and SYGVKD. In DNA form, the CDR3 reads TGTGCCACGGGGAGAGTGGGACTAGTAACAGATACGCAGTATTTT. Its translation: CATGRVGLVTDTQYF.

A remark on this clone: This CDR3 is also generated by other DNA sequences in the sample. The chain recombines TRBV29-1 with TRBJ2-7, with D possibly TRBD2 on 5 matching bases. V was trimmed by 2 bases and J by 3 bases, leaving 5 bases between them. Germline V gene lookup returns CDR1 SQVTM and CDR2 ANQGSEA. This CDR3 contains 11 residues. As DNA, the CDR3 is TGCAGCGTTGAACGGGGCTACGAGCAGTACTTC. Translated: CSVERGYEQYF.

This chain uses TRBV2 with TRBJ2-7; TRBD1 matches 8 bases. The CDR3 has 14 amino acids. Germline loops: CDR1 SNHLY, CDR2 FYNNEI. J lost 7 bases, V lost 2 bases, and 7 bases had no gene match. The CDR3: CASSESDRVQEQYF. CDR3 nucleotide sequence: TGTGCCAGCAGTGAATCGGACAGGGTGCAAGAGCAGTACTTC.

This clone was seen once. J is TRBJ1-2 and V is TRBV10-1; D is undetermined. Germline CDR1 is WNHNN and CDR2 is SYGVQD (reference sequence). V dropped 2 bases and J dropped 4 bases, with 8 bases sitting between them. The CDR3 has 13 amino acids. The CDR3 protein is CASSEGSGYGYTF. The DNA of the CDR3 is TGCGCCAGCAGTGAGGGTTCTGGCTATGGCTACACCTTC.